A selection of T cell receptor beta chains follows, all from one sample in a study of T-cell memory formation after mild COVID-19. MiXCR was run by TCRdb on the 5' RACE reads, yielding one entry per CDR3 protein. The sample has around 300,000 distinct CDR3 sequences; about 13% are singletons. Material: PBMCs or a T cell subset sorted from them (not recorded which). The receptors were gathered from a man younger than 35 who had mild COVID-19 (a few samples of this study predate the infection). Cell type and time point are not known. CDR3s include the opening cysteine and the closing phenylalanine or tryptophan. A D gene is named only where the DNA matches it firmly. Clone size is shown for a subset of rows, as once, few, many or a class of expanded clone.

clone size	V gene	D gene	J gene	CDR3 DNA	CDR3 protein
few	TRBV9	TRBD2	TRBJ2-1	TGTGCCAGCAGTGACTCTAGCGGGGTCGACAATGAGCAGTTCTTC	CASSDSSGVDNEQFF
many	TRBV6-2/TRBV6-3	.	TRBJ2-1	TGTGCCAGCAGTTTAGCCCCCAGGGCGAGCTCCTACAATGAGCAGTTCTTC	CASSLAPRASSYNEQFF
.	TRBV20-1	TRBD2	TRBJ2-1	TGCAGTGCTAGAGAGGGGACTAGTTACAATGAGCAGTTCTTC	CSAREGTSYNEQFF
few	TRBV6-5	.	TRBJ1-6	TGTGCCAGCAGTTACCAGTCAGGGGCGGAATCACCCCTCCACTTT	CASSYQSGAESPLHF
.	TRBV10-3	TRBD1	TRBJ2-3	TGTGCCATCAGCTTGGGACAGTCCCCTGTCACAGATACGCAGTATTTT	CAISLGQSPVTDTQYF
.	TRBV20-1	.	TRBJ1-4	TGCAGTGCTAGCTTTTGGGGGGGAGATGAAAAACTGTTTTTT	CSASFWGGDEKLFF
few	TRBV5-4	TRBD1	TRBJ2-3	TGTGCCGCAAACAACGGGGACAGGGGCACAGATACGCAGTATTTT	CAANNGDRGTDTQYF
.	TRBV4-3	TRBD1	TRBJ1-1	TGCGCCAGCAGCCAAGGGGGCCAGGGGGACACTGAAGCTTTCTTT	CASSQGGQGDTEAFF
few	TRBV9	.	TRBJ1-2	TGTGCCAGCAGCGCTAACAGGGAAGGAGGTGGCTACACCTTC	CASSANREGGGYTF
.	TRBV4-3	.	TRBJ1-1	TGCGCCAGCAGCCAGGGGCAGTCAATGAACACTGAAGCTTTCTTT	CASSQGQSMNTEAFF
.	TRBV7-9	TRBD1	TRBJ2-5	TGTGCCAGCAGCTGGGACAGGAGAGAAGAGACCCAGTACTTC	CASSWDRREETQYF
few	TRBV4-1	.	TRBJ2-3	TGCGCCAGCAGCCCAGGGAGTAGAGATACGCAGTATTTT	CASSPGSRDTQYF
.	TRBV2	.	TRBJ2-1	TGTGCCAGCAGTACAACCGGGACGATTAATGAGCAGTTCTTC	CASSTTGTINEQFF
many	TRBV5-1	.	TRBJ2-5	TGCGCCAGCAGATCTTCGGGGGGCCCCCAAGAGACCCAGTACTTC	CASRSSGGPQETQYF
.	TRBV7-2	.	TRBJ2-3	TGTGCCAGCAGCCGGCGGAGCGGGTCCTACACAGATACGCAGTATTTT	CASSRRSGSYTDTQYF
many	TRBV6-2/TRBV6-3	.	TRBJ2-7	TGTGCCAGCAGTTACCAGGGGGGGACCTACGAGCAGTACTTC	CASSYQGGTYEQYF
many	TRBV4-1	.	TRBJ2-7	TGCGCCAGCAGCCATGACCGGGGCTACGAGCAGTACTTC	CASSHDRGYEQYF
.	TRBV7-8	.	TRBJ2-3	TGTGCCAGCAGCCCGTACTCGGGCACAGATACGCAGTATTTT	CASSPYSGTDTQYF
few	TRBV5-1	TRBD1	TRBJ2-5	TGCGCCAGCCGGGACAGGGGATCCAATGGAGAGACCCAGTACTTC	CASRDRGSNGETQYF
.	TRBV7-2	TRBD1	TRBJ1-1	TGTGCCAGCAGCAAGACAGGGTACCCGAACACTGAAGCTTTCTTT	CASSKTGYPNTEAFF
.	TRBV12-3/TRBV12-4	TRBD2	TRBJ2-5	TGTGCCAGCAGTAACCTTAGCGGGATAGGGGGAGAGACCCAGTACTTC	CASSNLSGIGGETQYF
.	TRBV14	TRBD2	TRBJ2-1	TGTGCCAGCAGCCAGCTAGCGGGTTACAATGAGCAGTTCTTC	CASSQLAGYNEQFF
many	TRBV6-2/TRBV6-3	.	TRBJ2-5	TGTGCCAGCATTCAAGGGGAAACCCAGTACTTC	CASIQGETQYF
few	TRBV10-3	TRBD1	TRBJ1-1	TGTGCCACGGGGGCGGGGTCGAGCCAGGGGGCGCGGAGCACTGAAGCTTTCTTT	CATGAGSSQGARSTEAFF
.	TRBV7-9	TRBD1	TRBJ1-6	TGTGCCAGCAGCTCCAGGGACAGCTATAATTCACCCCTCCACTTT	CASSSRDSYNSPLHF
few	TRBV4-1	.	TRBJ2-7	TGCGCCAGCAGCCAAGTTGGTGTAGTAGGCTACGAGCAGTACTTC	CASSQVGVVGYEQYF
many	TRBV6-2/TRBV6-3	.	TRBJ2-5	TGTGCCACTACCATCGATAGGGATCAAGAGACCCAGTACTTC	CATTIDRDQETQYF
.	TRBV20-1	TRBD1	TRBJ1-4	TGCAGTGCCTATCACAGGGGGCGTGAAAAACTGTTTTTT	CSAYHRGREKLFF
.	TRBV6-2/TRBV6-3	.	TRBJ1-1	TGTGCCAGCAGTTTCGGGGGGGCCGGGTTAAGAGGCACTGAAGCTTTCTTT	CASSFGGAGLRGTEAFF
.	TRBV2	.	TRBJ1-5	TGTGCCAGCAGTGATCCAGGGGATCAGCCCCAGCATTTT	CASSDPGDQPQHF
.	TRBV3-1	.	TRBJ1-1	TGTGCCAGCAGCCAAGATAGGCTAGGGCTCTTAGCTTTCTTT	CASSQDRLGLLAFF
.	TRBV6-5	.	TRBJ1-2	TGTGCCAGCAGTTACTCGTACAGGGATGAGTATGGCTACACCTTC	CASSYSYRDEYGYTF
.	TRBV9	.	TRBJ2-2	TGTGCCAGCAGCGTAGCACAGGGGAACACCGGGGAGCTGTTTTTT	CASSVAQGNTGELFF
many	TRBV5-1	.	TRBJ2-5	TGCGCCAGCAGCTCGACAGGTGGAGAAGAGACCCAGTACTTC	CASSSTGGEETQYF
few	TRBV5-1	TRBD1	TRBJ2-1	TGCGCCAGCAGCTTGGGCTACAGGGGGGTCGGCAATGAGCAGTTCTTC	CASSLGYRGVGNEQFF
.	TRBV7-9	.	TRBJ1-2	TGTGCCAGCAGCGCCTATAACTATGGCTACACCTTC	CASSAYNYGYTF
many	TRBV12-3/TRBV12-4	.	TRBJ1-2	TGTGCCAGCAGCCCCAGGACGGATAACTATGGCTACACCTTC	CASSPRTDNYGYTF
many	TRBV5-1	TRBD2	TRBJ2-5	TGCGCCAGCAGCTTCCGCGGGGGGCATCAAGAGACCCAGTACTTC	CASSFRGGHQETQYF
.	TRBV7-9	TRBD2	TRBJ2-1	TGTGCCAGCAGCTTATTTAGCGGGGGGGGAAATGAGCAGTTCTTC	CASSLFSGGGNEQFF
few	TRBV4-3	.	TRBJ1-4	TGCGCCAGCAGCCAAGCGTTGAACAGGGTGGCTAATGAAAAACTGTTTTTT	CASSQALNRVANEKLFF
.	TRBV7-8	.	TRBJ2-7	TGTGCCAGCAGTCTTCGATTCCGCTCCTACGAGCAGTACTTC	CASSLRFRSYEQYF
.	TRBV5-6	TRBD2	TRBJ2-1	TGTGCCAGCAGCTGGGGACTAGCGGGGTACTACAATGAGCAGTTCTTC	CASSWGLAGYYNEQFF
many	TRBV12-3/TRBV12-4	TRBD2	TRBJ2-2	TGTGCCAGCAGTTTACGTCTAGCGGGGGGGGAGCTGTTTTTT	CASSLRLAGGELFF
few	TRBV13	.	TRBJ2-7	TGTGCCAGCAGGTGGCAGGGAAACGAGCAGTACTTC	CASRWQGNEQYF
few	TRBV27	TRBD1	TRBJ2-2	TGTGCCAGCAGTCTGACAGGGGAGGCGGCCGGGGAGCTGTTTTTT	CASSLTGEAAGELFF